This T cell receptor (beta chain) was documented in a study of T cell repertoires in cytomegalovirus infection. Study-wide results and caveats: Adding up the frequency of public TCR beta families identified people who carried CMV plus the relevant HLA. Ex vivo, HLA-C-restricted CMV-specific TCR beta clonotypes prevailed over the rest of the response.

The CDR3 runs 16 residues. J gave up 0 bases and V 5 bases, and 6 bases lay outside the gene matches. Germline assignment: CDR1 MDHEN and CDR2 SYDVKM. Via MiXCR, TCRdb re-called the reads, giving one row per CDR3 protein. The table has some 200,000 distinct CDR3 sequences, roughly a fifth seen once; the top ten hold 2.9%. Ten or more counts support this clonotype. Its target is unknown. The J gene is TRBJ2-1, the V gene TRBV28, with TRBD1 identical over 8 bases. Sequenced input: PBMCs. The receptor comes from a human donor in good health (CMV status not recorded). Some clones in this sample may be carry-over from other donors' samples. This chain's CDR3 is CASSPGGWSSYNEQFF. CDR3 sequence (DNA): TGTGCCAGCAGTCCAGGGGGCTGGAGCTCCTACAATGAGCAGTTCTTC.